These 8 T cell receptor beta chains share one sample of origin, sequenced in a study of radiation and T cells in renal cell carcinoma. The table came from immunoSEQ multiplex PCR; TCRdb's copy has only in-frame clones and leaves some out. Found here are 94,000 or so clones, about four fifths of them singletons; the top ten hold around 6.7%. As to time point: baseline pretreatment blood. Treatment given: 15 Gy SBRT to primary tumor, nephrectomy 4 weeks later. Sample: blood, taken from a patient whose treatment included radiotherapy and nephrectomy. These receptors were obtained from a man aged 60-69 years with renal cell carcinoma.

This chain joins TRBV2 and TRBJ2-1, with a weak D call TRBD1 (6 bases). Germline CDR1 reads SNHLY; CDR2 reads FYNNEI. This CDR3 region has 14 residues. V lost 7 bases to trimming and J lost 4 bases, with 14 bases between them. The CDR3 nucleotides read TGTGCCAGCATTCTGGGGGCCCTATACAATGAGCAGTTCTTC. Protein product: CASILGALYNEQFF.

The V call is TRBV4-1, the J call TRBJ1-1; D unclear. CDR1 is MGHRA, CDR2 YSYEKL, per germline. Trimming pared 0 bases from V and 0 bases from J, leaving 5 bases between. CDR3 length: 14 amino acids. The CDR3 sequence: CASSQELVNTEAFF. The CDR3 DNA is TGCGCCAGCAGCCAAGAACTAGTGAACACTGAAGCTTTCTTT.

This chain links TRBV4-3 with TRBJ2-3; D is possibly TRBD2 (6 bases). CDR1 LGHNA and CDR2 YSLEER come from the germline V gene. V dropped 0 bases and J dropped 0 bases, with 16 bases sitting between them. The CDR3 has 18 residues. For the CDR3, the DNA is TGCGCCAGCAGCCAAGAATCGGCATGGGACTCTAGCACAGATACGCAGTATTTT. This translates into CASSQESAWDSSTDTQYF.

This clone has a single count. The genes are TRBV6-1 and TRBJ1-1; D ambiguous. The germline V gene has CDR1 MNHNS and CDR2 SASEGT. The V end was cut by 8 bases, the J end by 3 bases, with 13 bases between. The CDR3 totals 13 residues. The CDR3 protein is CASGKVADTEAFF. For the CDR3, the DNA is TGTGCCAGCGGGAAGGTTGCGGACACTGAAGCTTTCTTT.

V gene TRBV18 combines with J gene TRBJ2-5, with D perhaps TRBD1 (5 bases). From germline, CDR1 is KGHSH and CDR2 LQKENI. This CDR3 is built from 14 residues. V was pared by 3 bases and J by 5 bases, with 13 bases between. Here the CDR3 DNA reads TGTGCCAGCTCACCCGCAGGGCGAGAGGAGACCCAGTACTTC. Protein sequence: CASSPAGREETQYF.

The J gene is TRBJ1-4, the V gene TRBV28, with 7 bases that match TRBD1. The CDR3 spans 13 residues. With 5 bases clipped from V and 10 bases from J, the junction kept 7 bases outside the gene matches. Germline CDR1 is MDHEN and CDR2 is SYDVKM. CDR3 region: CASSPGTEGKLFF. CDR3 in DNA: TGTGCCAGCAGTCCCGGGACAGAGGGAAAACTGTTTTTT.

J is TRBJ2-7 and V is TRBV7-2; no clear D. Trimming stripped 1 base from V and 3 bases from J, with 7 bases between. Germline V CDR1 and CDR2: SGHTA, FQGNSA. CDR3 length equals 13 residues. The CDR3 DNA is TGTGCCAGCAGCTTAGGGCATATCTACGAGCAGTACTTC. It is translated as CASSLGHIYEQYF.

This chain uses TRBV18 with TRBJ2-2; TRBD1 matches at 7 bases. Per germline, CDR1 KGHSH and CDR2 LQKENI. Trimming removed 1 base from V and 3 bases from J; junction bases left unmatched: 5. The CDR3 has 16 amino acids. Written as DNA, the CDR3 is TGTGCCAGCTCACCACTGGCAGGGGGTGACACCGGGGAGCTGTTTTTT. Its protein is CASSPLAGGDTGELFF. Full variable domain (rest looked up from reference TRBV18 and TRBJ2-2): NAGVMQNPRHLVRRRGQEARLRCSPMKGHSHVYWYRQLPEEGLKFMVYLQKENIIDESGMPKERFSAEFPKEGPSILRIQQVVRGDSAAYFCASSPLAGGDTGELFFGEGSRLTVL.